The next 13 T cell receptor beta chains were all read from a single sample in a study of IL-17A CD8 T cells in psoriatic arthritis synovium. Assay: immunoSEQ multiplex PCR; the TCRdb copy retains only in-frame clones and omits some. The table lists around 2,000 clones, 65% to 75% of them singletons, with 9% to 15% in the top ten. IL-17A and IFNgamma secretion assays labeled CD3+ T cells stimulated less than 1.7 hours with PMA and ionomycin. Synovial fluid was aspirated from actively inflamed joints of psoriatic arthritis patients. The sequencing sample was made of IL-17A+ (IFN-gamma+/-) memory CD8+ T cells from synovial fluid. Subset described: IL-17A+IFNgamma+/- memory CD8+ (Tc17) cells. Receptor source: a human donor with psoriatic arthritis.

This chain joins TRBV2 and TRBJ2-1; D gene uncertain. Germline V gives CDR1 SNHLY, CDR2 FYNNEI. The V gene lost 8 bases and the J gene lost 6 bases, with 8 bases spanning the gap. The CDR3 has 11 amino acids. CDR3 residues: CASGRANEQFF. The CDR3 DNA reads as TGTGCCAGCGGTAGGGCCAATGAGCAGTTCTTC. The complete variable domain, with remaining parts taken from reference TRBV2 and TRBJ2-1, reads EPEVTQTPSHQVTQMGQEVILRCVPISNHLYFYWYRQILGQKVEFLVSFYNNEISEKSEIFDDQFSVERPDGSNFTLKIRSTKLEDSAMYFCASGRANEQFFGPGTRLTVL.

The rearrangement links TRBV5-5 to TRBJ2-1, with 8 bases matching TRBD2. Unmatched junction bases numbered 15, after V lost 4 bases and J lost 9 bases. CDR1 SGHKS and CDR2 YYEKEE come from the germline V gene (reference sequence). The CDR3 totals 16 residues. CDR3 nucleotides: TGTGCCAGCAGCACCCCCTCAGCGGGGGACCTTTTTGAGCAGTTCTTC. As protein: CASSTPSAGDLFEQFF.

This clone was picked up a small number of times. This specimen includes other DNA sequences encoding the same CDR3. The V call is TRBV4-3, the J call TRBJ2-3; 10 positions match TRBD2. Germline V gene lookup returns CDR1 LGHNA and CDR2 YSLEER. The CDR3 runs to 17 residues. Losses at the gene ends were 1 base for V and 0 bases for J; bases not matched to a gene: 4. The CDR3 reads CASSQGVAGGSTDTQYF. CDR3 DNA sequence: TGCGCCAGCAGCCAAGGGGTAGCGGGGGGAAGCACAGATACGCAGTATTTT.

The V call is TRBV6-4, the J call TRBJ2-1; 7 bases match TRBD2. V was clipped by 0 bases and J by 7 bases; unmatched bases: 6. The CDR3 extends over 15 amino acids. Germline V gene sequence: CDR1 MRHNA, CDR2 SNTAGT. CDR3 region: CASSDSGGSSNEQFF. Here the CDR3 DNA reads TGTGCCAGCAGTGACTCTGGCGGGAGCAGTAATGAGCAGTTCTTC.

The chain combines TRBV27 with TRBJ2-1, with D perhaps being TRBD1 or TRBD2 (5 bases each). Germline V CDR1 and CDR2: MNHEY, SMNVEV (reference sequence). The CDR3 has 16 residues. Trimming left V 2 bases short and J 4 bases short, with 15 bases between. The CDR3 here is CASSLEGGQGYNEQFF. The CDR3 nucleotides are TGTGCCAGCAGTTTAGAGGGCGGGCAGGGATACAATGAGCAGTTCTTC.

By sample fraction, this clone is large (0.1 to 1%). The CDR3 region has the DNA TGTGCCAGCAGCTTTTATGACGGGGAGCTGTTTTTT. As protein: CASSFYDGELFF. This rearrangement joins TRBV5-6 to TRBJ2-2; D remains unclear. The V and J ends lost 2 bases and 7 bases respectively, with 6 bases between them. CDR1 SGHDT and CDR2 YYEEEE come from the germline V gene. The CDR3 is made up of 12 amino acids.

This chain connects TRBV30 to TRBJ2-5; TRBD2 might be the D (6 bases). CDR1 GTSNPN and CDR2 SVGIG come from the germline V gene (reference sequence). There are 15 residues in the CDR3. Deletions cut 0 bases from V and 4 bases from J, with 15 bases between. The CDR3 region is CAWSVRGFDLETQYF. Written as DNA, the CDR3 is TGTGCCTGGAGTGTACGGGGGTTCGATCTAGAGACCCAGTACTTC.

The chain has TRBV7-8 and TRBJ2-4; 7 nucleotides line up with TRBD1. Germline trimming cut 5 bases from V and 4 bases from J; bases unmatched to any gene: 8. The V gene's germline CDR1 is SGHVS and CDR2 FQNEAQ. CDR3 length equals 15 residues. The CDR3 region has the DNA TGTGCCAGCAGCACCTTCCGGGACAGAAAAAACATTCAGTACTTC. This gives the protein CASSTFRDRKNIQYF.

The genes are TRBV7-9 and TRBJ2-2; D may be TRBD2 (5 bases). V was clipped by 2 bases and J by 5 bases, with 12 bases between them. The CDR3 has 15 residues. Per the germline V gene, CDR1 is SEHNR and CDR2 is FQNEAQ (reference sequence). CDR3 protein: CASSLSFRETGELFF. As DNA, the CDR3 is TGTGCCAGCAGCTTATCGTTTAGGGAGACCGGGGAGCTGTTTTTT. The whole variable domain, filled in from reference TRBV7-9 and TRBJ2-2, reads DTGVSQNPRHKITKRGQNVTFRCDPISEHNRLYWYRQTLGQGPEFLTYFQNEAQLEKSRLLSDRFSAERPKGSFSTLEIQRTEQGDSAMYLCASSLSFRETGELFFGEGSRLTVL.

The chain links TRBV28 to TRBJ2-7; D is unresolved. The CDR3 has 15 residues. Deletions cut 3 bases from V and 4 bases from J, with 16 bases between. The germline V gene has CDR1 MDHEN and CDR2 SYDVKM. The CDR3 region has the DNA TGTGCCAGCAGTTTTGGTTCTTTTTGGTTTTACGAGCAGTACTTC. Translation: CASSFGSFWFYEQYF. Full variable domain (remainder filled in from reference TRBV28 and TRBJ2-7): DVKVTQSSRYLVKRTGEKVFLECVQDMDHENMFWYRQDPGLGLRLIYFSYDVKMKEKGDIPEGYSVSREKKERFSLILESASTNQTSMYLCASSFGSFWFYEQYFGPGTRLTVT.

The chain couples TRBV10-1 to TRBJ2-2; TRBD2 agrees at 9 bases. Germline-derived CDR1 and CDR2 are WNHNN and SYGVQD (reference sequence). V trimming: 2 bases; J trimming: 1 base; junction bases outside the gene matches: 2. The CDR3 length is 16 residues. In nucleotides, the CDR3 is TGCGCCAGCAGTGAGCGGACTAGCGAGAACACCGGGGAGCTGTTTTTT. As protein: CASSERTSENTGELFF.

This clone showed up just once. The chain links TRBV9 to TRBJ2-1, with unresolved D. Germline loops: CDR1 SGDLS, CDR2 YYNGEE. The CDR3 length is 13 residues. Trimming cost V 4 bases and J 7 bases, with 12 bases left between them. CDR3 sequence reads: CASSPSTSNEQFF. The DNA for the CDR3 is TGTGCCAGCAGCCCAAGTACCAGTAATGAGCAGTTCTTC. The full variable domain, in which reference TRBV9 and TRBJ2-1 provide the parts outside the CDR3, is DSGVTQTPKHLITATGQRVTLRCSPRSGDLSVYWYQQSLDQGLQFLIQYYNGEERAKGNILERFSAQQFPDLHSELNLSSLELGDSALYFCASSPSTSNEQFFGPGTRLTVL.

CDR3 loop: CASSAEEQHGYTF. Written as DNA, the CDR3 is TGTGCCAGCAGCGCAGAGGAGCAGCATGGCTACACCTTC. The V gene is TRBV9, the J gene TRBJ1-2; D ambiguous. Germline lookup yields CDR1 SGDLS and CDR2 YYNGEE. This CDR3 has 13 residues. V lost 3 bases and J lost 6, with 12 bases in between.